This passage covers 10 T cell receptor beta chains from one sample sequenced in a study of CD8 T cells in ankylosing spondylitis. TCRdb fed the 5' RACE reads into MiXCR, producing one record per CDR3 protein. The sample lists approximately 180,000 distinct CDR3 sequences; around a sixth were seen once. The sequenced sample consisted of blood, either unsorted or a sorted T cell fraction (not recorded which). These receptors were obtained from a male donor aged 5 to 29 with ankylosing spondylitis or in good health (not recorded which).

This clonotype was counted ten times or more. The chain links TRBV4-3 to TRBJ2-3, with D perhaps being TRBD1 or TRBD2 (5 bases each). The CDR3 runs to 16 residues. The V end lost 2 bases, the J end lost 5 bases, and 17 bases lay between the germline ends. Germline V gene data show CDR1 as LGHNA and CDR2 as YSLEER. The CDR3 is CASSQTPPGAGDTQYF. CDR3 DNA sequence: TGCGCCAGCAGCCAAACCCCCCCTGGGGCGGGAGATACGCAGTATTTT.

The sample holds many counts of this clonotype. The V gene is TRBV11-2, the J gene TRBJ2-1; 14 nucleotides agree with TRBD2. Trimming removed 0 bases from V and 12 bases from J; junction bases left unmatched: 4. Germline loops: CDR1 SGHAT, CDR2 FQNNGV. The CDR3 has 15 amino acids. CDR3 DNA: TGTGCCAGCAGCTTAGAAGGGACTAGCGGGAGTATGCAGTTCTTC. The encoded protein is CASSLEGTSGSMQFF.

The genes are TRBV29-1 and TRBJ2-1, with TRBD1 as a possible D gene (6 bases). Germline CDR1 reads SQVTM; CDR2 reads ANQGSEA. The CDR3 contains 14 residues. V was clipped by 4 bases and J by 4 bases, with 14 bases between them. The CDR3, as DNA: TGCAGCGTTGGGGGGCGACTTGCTTACAATGAGCAGTTCTTC. It specifies CSVGGRLAYNEQFF.

This clonotype was counted a few times. V and J are TRBV3-1 and TRBJ2-1; 8 bases line up with TRBD2. The length of the CDR3 is 21 residues. The V segment lost 3 bases and the J segment 7 bases; nucleotides outside the gene matches: 26. Germline CDR1 reads LGHDT; CDR2 reads YNNKEL (reference sequence). The CDR3 DNA reads as TGTGCCAGCAGCCACAACACAGGACTTCCCTTAGTCGGGAGGGCCGAAAATGAGCAGTTCTTC. It encodes CASSHNTGLPLVGRAENEQFF.

In this sample, this clonotype turned up a few times. The chain has TRBV5-6 and TRBJ2-7; 7 bases are a match to TRBD1. Trimming at V came to 4 bases and at J to 4 bases, leaving 8 bases not matched to a gene. CDR1 is SGHDT and CDR2 is YYEEEE in the germline V gene. The CDR3 runs 14 residues. The CDR3 DNA is TGTGCCAGCAGCGCATCCGGGACAGAATACGAGCAGTACTTC. Translated, it gives CASSASGTEYEQYF.

This clonotype was observed at least ten times. The CDR3 region has the DNA TGCGCCAGCAGACAAAACACTGAAGCTTTCTTT. Amino acid sequence: CASRQNTEAFF. The chain combines TRBV5-1 with TRBJ1-1; D remains unclear. CDR1 SGHRS and CDR2 YFSETQ come from the germline V gene. CDR3 length: 11 residues. Trimming left V 5 bases short and J 2 bases short, with 4 bases between.

This clonotype came up many times. The CDR3: CSATGGASQFF. The CDR3 nucleotides read TGCAGTGCTACAGGGGGCGCGTCTCAGTTCTTC. The V gene is TRBV20-1, the J gene TRBJ2-1, with 8 nucleotides matching TRBD1. The germline V gene encodes CDR1 DFQATT and CDR2 SNEGSKA (reference sequence). The CDR3 is 11 residues long. With V trimmed by 4 bases and J by 13 bases, 6 bases remained unmatched.

This clonotype came up many times. CDR3 sequence reads: CASSHKFSLAGTGELFF. The DNA of the CDR3 is TGTGCCAGCAGCCACAAATTCAGCCTAGCAGGCACCGGGGAGCTGTTTTTT. V is TRBV5-6 and J is TRBJ2-2; D possibly corresponds to TRBD2 (5 bases). Trimming left V 4 bases short and J 4 bases short, with 20 bases between. This CDR3 has 17 amino acids. Germline CDR1 is SGHDT and CDR2 is YYEEEE.

This clonotype came up many times. The chain carries TRBV5-6 and TRBJ1-1; D unresolved. This CDR3 spans 14 amino acids. The germline CDR1 and CDR2 sequences are SGHDT and YYEEEE. Trimming took 0 bases from V and 0 from J, leaving 6 bases between them. The CDR3, as DNA: TGTGCCAGCAGCTTGGTTTCGGTGAACACTGAAGCTTTCTTT. Residues: CASSLVSVNTEAFF.

This clonotype has ten or more counts. This sequence joins TRBV20-1 and TRBJ2-1; D is possibly TRBD2 (5 bases). Looked up from germline, CDR1 is DFQATT and CDR2 is SNEGSKA (reference sequence). The CDR3 runs to 15 residues. V dropped 4 bases and J dropped 0 bases, with 13 bases sitting between them. In DNA, the CDR3 is TGCAGTGCTATCTTCCGCGGGCACTCCTACAATGAGCAGTTCTTC. This encodes CSAIFRGHSYNEQFF.